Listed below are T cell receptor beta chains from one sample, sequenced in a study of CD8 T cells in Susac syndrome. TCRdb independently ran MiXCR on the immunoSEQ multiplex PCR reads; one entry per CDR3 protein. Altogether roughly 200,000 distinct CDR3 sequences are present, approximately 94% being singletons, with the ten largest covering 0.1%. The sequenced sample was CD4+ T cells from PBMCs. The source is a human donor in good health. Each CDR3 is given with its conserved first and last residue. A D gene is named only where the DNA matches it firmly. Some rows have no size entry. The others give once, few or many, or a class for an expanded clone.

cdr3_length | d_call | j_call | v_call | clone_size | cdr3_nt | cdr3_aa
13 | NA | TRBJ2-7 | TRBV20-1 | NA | TGCAGTGCTAGAGGGGTGGGGGTCTACGAGCAGTACTTC | CSARGVGVYEQYF
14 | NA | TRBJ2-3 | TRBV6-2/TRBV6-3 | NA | TGTGCCAGCAGTTACTCGACAAGGGTAGATACGCAGTATTTT | CASSYSTRVDTQYF
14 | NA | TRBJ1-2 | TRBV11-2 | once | TGTGCCAGCAGCTTAGTACGGGTTTCGCATGGCTACACCTTC | CASSLVRVSHGYTF
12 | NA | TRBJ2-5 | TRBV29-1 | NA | TGCAGCGTAGGACTAAGCGGGGAGACCCAGTACTTC | CSVGLSGETQYF
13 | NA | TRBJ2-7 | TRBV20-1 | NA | TGCAGCTCGCTAAAACGGCTGGACGGCGAGCAGTACTTC | CSSLKRLDGEQYF
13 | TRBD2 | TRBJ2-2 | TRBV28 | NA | TGTGCCAGCGCGGGAGCGAACACCGGGGAGCTGTTTTTT | CASAGANTGELFF
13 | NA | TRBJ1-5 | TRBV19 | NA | TGTGCCAGTAGTATAGTGGGTGATCAGCCCCAGCATTTT | CASSIVGDQPQHF
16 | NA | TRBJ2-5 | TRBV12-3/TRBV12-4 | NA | TGTGCCAGCAGTTTAGTCGAAGGGGGTCTGGGGGAGACCCAGTACTTC | CASSLVEGGLGETQYF
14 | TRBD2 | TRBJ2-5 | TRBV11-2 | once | TGTGCCAGCAGCCTCGGACTAGTTGTAGAGACCCAGTACTTC | CASSLGLVVETQYF
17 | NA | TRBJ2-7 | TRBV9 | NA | TGTGCCAGCAGCGTAGGCTCAAGGACTGGATCTTTGGGGGAGCAGTACTTC | CASSVGSRTGSLGEQYF
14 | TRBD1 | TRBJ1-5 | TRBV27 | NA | TGTGCCAGCAGTTTCAGAGACAGGGGGACCACCCAGCATTTT | CASSFRDRGTTQHF
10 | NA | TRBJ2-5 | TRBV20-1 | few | TGCAGTGCTAGGGAAGAGACCCAGTACTTC | CSAREETQYF
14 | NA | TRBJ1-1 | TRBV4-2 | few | TGTGCCAGCAGCCAAGATACCAGGGACACTGAAGCTTTCTTT | CASSQDTRDTEAFF
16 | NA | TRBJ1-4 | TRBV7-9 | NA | TGTGCCAGCAGCTTAGTCAGCGGTTCAACTAATGAAAAACTGTTTTTT | CASSLVSGSTNEKLFF
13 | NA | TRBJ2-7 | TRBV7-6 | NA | TGTGCCAGCAGTCAAAGGGCGCTGGACGAGCAGTACTTC | CASSQRALDEQYF
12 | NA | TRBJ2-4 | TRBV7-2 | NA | TGTGCCAGCAGCATACGGGGAAACATTCAGTACTTC | CASSIRGNIQYF
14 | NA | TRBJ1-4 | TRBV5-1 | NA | TGCGCCAGCAGCTCGGGGGAGGGAGGCGAAAAACTGTTTTTT | CASSSGEGGEKLFF
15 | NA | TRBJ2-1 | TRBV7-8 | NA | TGTGCCAGCGCTCCGGGACACCCCTCCTACAATGAGCAGTTCTTC | CASAPGHPSYNEQFF
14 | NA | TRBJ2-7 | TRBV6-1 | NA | TGTGCCAGCACATTATTGGACGGCTCCTACGAGCAGTACTTC | CASTLLDGSYEQYF
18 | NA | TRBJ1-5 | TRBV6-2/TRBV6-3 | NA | TGTGCCAGCAGCCGCCCTTGGCACTCTGAGGGTGGCAATCAGCCCCAGCATTTT | CASSRPWHSEGGNQPQHF
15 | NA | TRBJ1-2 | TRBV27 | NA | TGTGCCAGCAGTTCCCCAGGGAATTCCAACTATGGCTACACCTTC | CASSSPGNSNYGYTF
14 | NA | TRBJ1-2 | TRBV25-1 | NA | TGTGCCAGCAGTGAATCGGGGGGTACCTATGGCTACACCTTC | CASSESGGTYGYTF
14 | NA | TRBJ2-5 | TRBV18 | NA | TGTGCCAGCTCAATTGTCAGGGGAGGAGAGACCCAGTACTTC | CASSIVRGGETQYF
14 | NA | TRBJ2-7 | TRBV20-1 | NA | TGCAGTGCTAGACTAGCAGTAAAATCCTACGAGCAGTACTTC | CSARLAVKSYEQYF
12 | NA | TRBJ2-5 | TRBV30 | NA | TGTGCCTGGAGCAAAATAGAAGAGACCCAGTACTTC | CAWSKIEETQYF
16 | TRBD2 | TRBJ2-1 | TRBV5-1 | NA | TGCGCCAGCAGCCCGACTAGCGGGAGGGCGAGCAATGAGCAGTTCTTC | CASSPTSGRASNEQFF
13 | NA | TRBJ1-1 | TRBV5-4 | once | TGTGCCAGCAGCTTGGCCATTCGGGGTGAAGCTTTCTTT | CASSLAIRGEAFF
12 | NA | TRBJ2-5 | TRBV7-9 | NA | TGTGCCACCCAAAGGGGGGAAGAGACCCAGTACTTC | CATQRGEETQYF
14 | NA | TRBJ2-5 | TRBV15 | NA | TGTGCCACCAGCAGAGGGTTAGCCCAAGAGACCCAGTACTTC | CATSRGLAQETQYF
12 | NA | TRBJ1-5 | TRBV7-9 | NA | TGTGCCAGCAGCTTTCTTAATCAGCCCCAGCATTTT | CASSFLNQPQHF
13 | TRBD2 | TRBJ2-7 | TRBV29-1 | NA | TGCAGCGTTGAAACTAGCGGAGCGGACGAGCAGTACTTC | CSVETSGADEQYF
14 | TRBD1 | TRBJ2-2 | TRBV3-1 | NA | TGTGCCAGCAGTCGGGACAGCCTCACCGGGGAGCTGTTTTTT | CASSRDSLTGELFF
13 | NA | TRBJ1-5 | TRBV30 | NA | TGTGCCTGGAGTGTTGGGGTCAATCAGCCCCAGCATTTT | CAWSVGVNQPQHF
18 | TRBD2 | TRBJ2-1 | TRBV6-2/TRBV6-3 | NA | TGTGCCAGCAGCCGCCTCCTCACTAGCGGGAGAGGCCCCAATGAGCAGTTCTTC | CASSRLLTSGRGPNEQFF
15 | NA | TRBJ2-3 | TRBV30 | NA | TGTGCCTGGAGTGGAAGGCGACTCAGCACAGATACGCAGTATTTT | CAWSGRRLSTDTQYF
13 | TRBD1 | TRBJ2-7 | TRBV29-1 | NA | TGCAGCGTTGATAAGGGACAGGGAGGCGAGCAGTACTTC | CSVDKGQGGEQYF
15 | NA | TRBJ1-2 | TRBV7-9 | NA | TGTGCCAGCAGCTTCTCCGGGACGGACGGCTATGGCTACACCTTC | CASSFSGTDGYGYTF
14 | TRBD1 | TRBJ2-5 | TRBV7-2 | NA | TGTGCCAGCAGCAGGACAGGGATACAAGAGACCCAGTACTTC | CASSRTGIQETQYF
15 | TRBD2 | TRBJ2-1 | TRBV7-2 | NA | TGTGCCAGCAGCTTAAGGACTAGCGGGAGGTATGAGCAGTTCTTC | CASSLRTSGRYEQFF
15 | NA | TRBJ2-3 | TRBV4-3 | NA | TGCGCCAGCAGCCAGGACCAGGGAGAAACTGATACGCAGTATTTT | CASSQDQGETDTQYF
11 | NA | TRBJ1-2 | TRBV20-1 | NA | TGCAGTGCTAGTTGGGGCTATGGCTACACCTTC | CSASWGYGYTF
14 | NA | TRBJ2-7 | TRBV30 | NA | TGTGCCTGGAGTGACGAGGGGTCCACCTACGAGCAGTACTTC | CAWSDEGSTYEQYF